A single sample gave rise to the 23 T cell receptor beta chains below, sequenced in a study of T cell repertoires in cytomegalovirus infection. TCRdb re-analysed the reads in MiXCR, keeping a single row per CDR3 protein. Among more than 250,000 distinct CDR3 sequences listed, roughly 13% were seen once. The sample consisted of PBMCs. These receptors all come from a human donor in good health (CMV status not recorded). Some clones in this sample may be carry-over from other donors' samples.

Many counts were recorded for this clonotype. The CDR3 DNA reads as TGTGCCAGCAGCCTAACTAGCGGAGAGACCCAGTACTTC. This translates into CASSLTSGETQYF. The rearrangement joins TRBV7-2 to TRBJ2-5; 8 bases fit TRBD2. Germline lookup yields CDR1 SGHTA and CDR2 FQGNSA. CDR3 length equals 13 residues. Losses at the gene ends were 5 bases for V and 4 bases for J; bases not matched to a gene: 3.

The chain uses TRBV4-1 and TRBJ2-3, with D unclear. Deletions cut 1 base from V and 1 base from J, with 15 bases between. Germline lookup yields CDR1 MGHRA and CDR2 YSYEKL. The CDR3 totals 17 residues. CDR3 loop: CASSQVNMGFRTDTQYF. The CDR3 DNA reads TGCGCCAGCAGCCAAGTTAATATGGGGTTTCGCACAGATACGCAGTATTTT.

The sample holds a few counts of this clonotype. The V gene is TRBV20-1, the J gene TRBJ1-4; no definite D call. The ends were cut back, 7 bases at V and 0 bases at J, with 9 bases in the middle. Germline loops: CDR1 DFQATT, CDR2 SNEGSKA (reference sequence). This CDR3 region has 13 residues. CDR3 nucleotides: TGCAGTGGTGCGCGCGCAACTAATGAAAAACTGTTTTTT. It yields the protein CSGARATNEKLFF.

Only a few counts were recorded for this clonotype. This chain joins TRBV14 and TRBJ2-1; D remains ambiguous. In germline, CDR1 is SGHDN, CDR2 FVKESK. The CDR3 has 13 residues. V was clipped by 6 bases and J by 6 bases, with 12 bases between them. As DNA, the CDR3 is TGTGCCAGCAGACTGTTGGGCACCAATGAGCAGTTCTTC. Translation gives CASRLLGTNEQFF.

CDR3 region: CASTPVRGSYEQYF. In DNA form, the CDR3 reads TGTGCCAGCACCCCAGTCAGGGGATCCTACGAGCAGTACTTC. V and J are TRBV6-6 and TRBJ2-7, with D possibly TRBD1 on 6 matching bases. The CDR3 totals 14 residues. The V end was cut by 7 bases, the J end by 1 base, with 14 bases between. Germline lookup yields CDR1 MNHNY and CDR2 SVGAGI (reference sequence).

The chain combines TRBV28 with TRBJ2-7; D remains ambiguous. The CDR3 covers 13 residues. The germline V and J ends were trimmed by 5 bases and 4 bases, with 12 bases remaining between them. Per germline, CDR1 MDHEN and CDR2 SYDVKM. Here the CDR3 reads CASSAVGKYEQYF. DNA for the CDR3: TGTGCCAGCAGTGCCGTGGGGAAGTACGAGCAGTACTTC.

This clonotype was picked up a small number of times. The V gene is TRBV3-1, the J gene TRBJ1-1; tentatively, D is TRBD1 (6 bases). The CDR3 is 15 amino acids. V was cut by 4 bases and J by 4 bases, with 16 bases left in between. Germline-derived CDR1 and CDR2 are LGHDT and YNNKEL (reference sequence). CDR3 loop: CASSPPGARGTEAFF. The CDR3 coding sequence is TGTGCCAGCAGCCCCCCAGGGGCCCGGGGCACTGAAGCTTTCTTT.

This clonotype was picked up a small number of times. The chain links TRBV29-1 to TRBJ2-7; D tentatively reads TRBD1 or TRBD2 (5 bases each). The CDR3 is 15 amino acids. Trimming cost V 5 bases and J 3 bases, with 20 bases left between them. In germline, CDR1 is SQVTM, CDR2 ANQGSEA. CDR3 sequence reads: CSVTQLPGRDYEQYF. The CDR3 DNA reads TGCAGCGTTACCCAACTCCCGGGACGGGACTACGAGCAGTACTTC.

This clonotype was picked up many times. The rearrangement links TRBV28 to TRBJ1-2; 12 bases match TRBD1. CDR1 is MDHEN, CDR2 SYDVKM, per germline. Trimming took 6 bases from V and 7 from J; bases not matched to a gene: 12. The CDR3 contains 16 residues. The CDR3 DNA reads TGTGCCAGCAGCTCCCCGGGACAGGGGGCGGCTGGTGGCTACACCTTC. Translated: CASSSPGQGAAGGYTF.

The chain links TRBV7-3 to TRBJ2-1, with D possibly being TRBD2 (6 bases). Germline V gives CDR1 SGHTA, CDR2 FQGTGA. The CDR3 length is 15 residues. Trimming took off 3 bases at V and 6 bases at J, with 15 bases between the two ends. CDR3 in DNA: TGTGCCAGCAGCTTGACGCCTGGCGGGGCCAATGAGCAGTTCTTC. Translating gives CASSLTPGGANEQFF.

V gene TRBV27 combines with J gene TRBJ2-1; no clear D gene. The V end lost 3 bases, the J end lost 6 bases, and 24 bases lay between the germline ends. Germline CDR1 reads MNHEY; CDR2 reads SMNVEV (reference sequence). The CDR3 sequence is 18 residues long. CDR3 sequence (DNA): TGTGCCAGCAGTTTCGGTGTGGGTCAAGCGAAAGCCTTCAATGAGCAGTTCTTC. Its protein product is CASSFGVGQAKAFNEQFF.

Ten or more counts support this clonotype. This CDR3 reads CASSLGPANGYTF. CDR3 coding DNA: TGTGCCAGCAGCTTAGGGCCAGCGAATGGCTACACCTTC. The rearrangement links TRBV7-2 to TRBJ1-2, with D hard to call. Trimming removed 1 base from V and 6 bases from J, with 9 bases in between. There are 13 residues in the CDR3. Germline V gene data show CDR1 as SGHTA and CDR2 as FQGNSA. The full variable domain, rest sourced from reference TRBV7-2 and TRBJ1-2, is GAGVSQSPSNKVTEKGKDVELRCDPISGHTALYWYRQSLGQGLEFLIYFQGNSAPDKSGLPSDRFSAERTGGSVSTLTIQRTQQEDSAVYLCASSLGPANGYTFGSGTRLTVV.

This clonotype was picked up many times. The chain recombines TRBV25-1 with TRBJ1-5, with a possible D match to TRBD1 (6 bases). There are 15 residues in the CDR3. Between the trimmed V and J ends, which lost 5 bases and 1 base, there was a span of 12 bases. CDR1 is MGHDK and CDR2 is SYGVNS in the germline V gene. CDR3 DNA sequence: TGTGCCAGCAGTCAAACAGGGAAGAGCAATCAGCCCCAGCATTTT. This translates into CASSQTGKSNQPQHF.

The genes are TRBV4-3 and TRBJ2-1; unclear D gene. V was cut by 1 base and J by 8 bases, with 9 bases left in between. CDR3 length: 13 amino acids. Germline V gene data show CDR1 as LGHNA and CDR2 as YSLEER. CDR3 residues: CASSQGRLHEQFF. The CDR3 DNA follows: TGCGCCAGCAGCCAAGGACGGCTTCATGAGCAGTTCTTC.

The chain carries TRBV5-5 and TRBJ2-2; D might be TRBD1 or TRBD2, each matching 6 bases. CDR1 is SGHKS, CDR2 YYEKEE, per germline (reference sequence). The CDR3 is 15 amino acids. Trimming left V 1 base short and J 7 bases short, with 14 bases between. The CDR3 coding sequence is TGTGCCAGCAGCTTGCCCGGGGGCGCCGTCGGGGAGCTGTTTTTT. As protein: CASSLPGGAVGELFF.

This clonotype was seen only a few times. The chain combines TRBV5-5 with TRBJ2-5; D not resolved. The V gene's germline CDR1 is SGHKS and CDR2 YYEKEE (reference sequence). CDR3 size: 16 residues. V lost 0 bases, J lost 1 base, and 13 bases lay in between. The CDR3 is CASSLGSGLLQETQYF. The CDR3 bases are TGTGCCAGCAGCTTGGGGTCGGGCCTCCTCCAAGAGACCCAGTACTTC.

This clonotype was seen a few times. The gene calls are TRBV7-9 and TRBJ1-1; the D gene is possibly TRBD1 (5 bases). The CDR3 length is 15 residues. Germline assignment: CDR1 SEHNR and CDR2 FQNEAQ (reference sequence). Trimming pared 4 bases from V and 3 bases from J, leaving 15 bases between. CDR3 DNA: TGTGCCAGCAGCTCACGGGACCGACAAGACACTGAAGCTTTCTTT. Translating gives CASSSRDRQDTEAFF.

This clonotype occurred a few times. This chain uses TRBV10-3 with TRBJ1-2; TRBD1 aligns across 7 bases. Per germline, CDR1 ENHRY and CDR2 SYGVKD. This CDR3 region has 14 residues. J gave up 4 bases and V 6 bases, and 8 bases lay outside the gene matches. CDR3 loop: CAISARGESYGYTF. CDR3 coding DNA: TGTGCCATCAGCGCCAGGGGGGAATCCTATGGCTACACCTTC.

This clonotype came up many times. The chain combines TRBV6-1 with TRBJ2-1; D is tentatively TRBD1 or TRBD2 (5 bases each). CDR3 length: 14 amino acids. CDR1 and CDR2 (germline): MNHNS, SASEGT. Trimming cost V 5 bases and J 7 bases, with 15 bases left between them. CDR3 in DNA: TGTGCCAGCAGTTATTCTGGGACCCGGAATGAGCAGTTCTTC. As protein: CASSYSGTRNEQFF.

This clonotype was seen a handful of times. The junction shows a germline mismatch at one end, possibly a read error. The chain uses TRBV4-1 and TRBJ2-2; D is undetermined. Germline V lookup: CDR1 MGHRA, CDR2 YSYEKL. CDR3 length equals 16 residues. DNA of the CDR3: TGTGCCAGCAGCCAAGGCGAAGGCCAAAGCACCGGGGAGCTGTTTTTT. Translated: CASSQGEGQSTGELFF.

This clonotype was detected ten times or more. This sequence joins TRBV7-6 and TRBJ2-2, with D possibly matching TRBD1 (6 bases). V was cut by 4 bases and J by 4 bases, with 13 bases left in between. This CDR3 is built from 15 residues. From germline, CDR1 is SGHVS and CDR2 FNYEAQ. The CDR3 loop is CASSSQGLGTGELFF. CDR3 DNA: TGTGCCAGCAGCTCGCAGGGGCTGGGCACCGGGGAGCTGTTTTTT.

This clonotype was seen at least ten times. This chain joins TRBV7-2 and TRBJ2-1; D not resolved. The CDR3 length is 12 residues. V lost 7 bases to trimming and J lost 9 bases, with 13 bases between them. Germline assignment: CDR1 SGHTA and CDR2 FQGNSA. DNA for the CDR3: TGTGCCAGCACCCTTTCCTATAGTGAGCAGTTCTTC. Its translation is CASTLSYSEQFF. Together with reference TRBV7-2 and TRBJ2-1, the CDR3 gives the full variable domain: GAGVSQSPSNKVTEKGKDVELRCDPISGHTALYWYRQSLGQGLEFLIYFQGNSAPDKSGLPSDRFSAERTGGSVSTLTIQRTQQEDSAVYLCASTLSYSEQFFGPGTRLTVL.

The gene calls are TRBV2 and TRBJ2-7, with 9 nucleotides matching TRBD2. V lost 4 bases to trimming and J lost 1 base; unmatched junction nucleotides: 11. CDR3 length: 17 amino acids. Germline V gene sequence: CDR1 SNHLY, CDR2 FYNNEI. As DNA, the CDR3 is TGTGCCAGCAGTGTATGGTCAGCGGGGGGCCTATCCTACGAGCAGTACTTC. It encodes CASSVWSAGGLSYEQYF.